These 24 T cell receptor beta chains share one sample of origin, sequenced in a study of blood T cell repertoires in COVID-19. Repertoires were generated with immunoSEQ multiplex PCR, while TCRdb's copy carries only in-frame clones and drops some. Of about 340,000 clones listed, around 82% were seen once; the top ten hold 2.5% to 3%. Sequenced input: peripheral blood. The source is a man in his thirties or forties with active or convalescent COVID-19.

This chain links TRBV3-1 (or the pseudogene TRBV3-2) with TRBJ1-1; weak D call: TRBD1 (5 bases). The CDR3 is 12 amino acids. Trimming took off 1 base at V and 10 bases at J, with 10 bases between the two ends. Germline loops: CDR1 LGHDT, CDR2 YNNKEL (reference sequence). The CDR3 here is CASSQGGRGAFF. The CDR3 DNA follows: TGTGCCAGCAGCCAAGGGGGTAGGGGAGCTTTCTTT.

The CDR3 bases are TGTGCCAGTAGCGGCCCCGGGGAGGAGACCCAGTACTTC. Residues: CASSGPGEETQYF. The chain couples TRBV19 to TRBJ2-5; maybe TRBD2 (5 bases). The CDR3 spans 13 residues. The V gene lost 6 bases and the J gene lost 5 bases, with 13 bases spanning the gap. Germline CDR1 reads LNHDA; CDR2 reads SQIVND (reference sequence). Together with reference TRBV19 and TRBJ2-5, the CDR3 gives the full variable domain: DGGITQSPKYLFRKEGQNVTLSCEQNLNHDAMYWYRQDPGQGLRLIYYSQIVNDFQKGDIAEGYSVSREKKESFPLTVTSAQKNPTAFYLCASSGPGEETQYFGPGTRLLVL.

The chain combines TRBV6-5 with TRBJ2-7; a possible D gene is TRBD2 (6 bases). Trimming shortened V by 5 bases and J by 4 bases, and 12 bases separated the two germline ends. Germline CDR1 and CDR2: MNHEY and SVGAGI. CDR3 length: 13 amino acids. The CDR3 loop reads CASSRLGRYEQYF. The CDR3 DNA reads TGTGCCAGCAGTAGGCTGGGGAGGTACGAGCAGTACTTC.

The chain recombines TRBV5-5 with TRBJ2-7; TRBD2 agrees at 9 bases. The CDR3 sequence is 15 residues long. Germline trimming cut 0 bases from V and 7 bases from J; bases unmatched to any gene: 8. Per germline, CDR1 SGHKS and CDR2 YYEKEE (reference sequence). The CDR3 nucleotides are TGTGCCAGCAGCTTGGTGGCTAGCGGGGTTTGGGAGCAGTACTTC. The encoded protein is CASSLVASGVWEQYF.

The V gene is TRBV2, the J gene TRBJ2-3; 9 bases map to TRBD2. V was clipped by 11 bases and J by 5 bases; unmatched bases: 14. The CDR3 runs to 15 residues. CDR1 and CDR2 from the germline V gene are SNHLY and FYNNEI. In nucleotides, the CDR3 is TGTGCCGTAAAAGGGGAGCGGGGGGCCTTAGATACGCAGTATTTT. Its protein is CAVKGERGALDTQYF.

CDR3 DNA sequence: TGCGCCAGCACCATACAGGGGCCCTACAATGAGCAGTTCTTC. Translating gives CASTIQGPYNEQFF. The rearrangement uses TRBV5-1 and TRBJ2-1, with TRBD1 matching over 7 bases. This CDR3 region has 14 residues. In germline, CDR1 is SGHRS, CDR2 YFSETQ. The V segment lost 6 bases and the J segment 2 bases; nucleotides outside the gene matches: 5.

This chain uses TRBV9 with TRBJ1-3; D call uncertain. Germline V gene lookup returns CDR1 SGDLS and CDR2 YYNGEE. Trimming pared 3 bases from V and 2 bases from J, leaving 9 bases between. The CDR3 is made up of 14 amino acids. CDR3 in DNA: TGTGCCAGCAGCGACCGGGGTGCTGGAAACACCATATATTTT. Amino acid sequence: CASSDRGAGNTIYF.

Concerning this clone: The identical CDR3 is also encoded by other nucleotide sequences in the sample. The V gene is TRBV7-8, the J gene TRBJ2-3; possible D gene TRBD2, 5 bases. V shed 4 bases and J shed 0 bases, with 5 bases lying between them. CDR3 length: 13 residues. The V gene's germline CDR1 is SGHVS and CDR2 FQNEAQ. This CDR3 reads CASSSGSTDTQYF. CDR3 DNA: TGTGCCAGCAGCTCGGGAAGCACAGATACGCAGTATTTT.

The table lists this clone with a count of one. At one end, the junction sequence differs from germline, possibly due to a read error. The chain uses TRBV5-1 and TRBJ2-1; 8 bases map to TRBD2. CDR1 is SGHRS, CDR2 YFSETQ, per germline. This CDR3 region has 17 residues. CDR3 region: CARSRRAGGFFGNEQFF. CDR3 DNA: TGCGCCCGCAGCAGACGGGCGGGGGGATTCTTTGGCAATGAGCAGTTCTTC.

The chain uses TRBV18 and TRBJ2-1; perhaps TRBD1 as D (7 bases). Trimming removed 5 bases from V and 7 bases from J, with 15 bases in between. Germline V CDR1 and CDR2: KGHSH, LQKENI. The CDR3 has 14 residues. The CDR3 here is CASSLAQGGNEQFF. CDR3 nucleotide sequence: TGTGCCAGCTCATTGGCCCAGGGGGGTAATGAGCAGTTCTTC.

The CDR3 spells CASSLGQASKAFF. The CDR3, as DNA: TGTGCCAGCAGCCTCGGACAGGCTTCGAAAGCTTTCTTT. The rearrangement joins TRBV3-1 (or the pseudogene TRBV3-2) to TRBJ1-1; 7 positions match TRBD1. The CDR3 length is 13 residues. CDR1 and CDR2 (germline): LGHDT, YNNKEL (reference sequence). The junction had 8 bases not matched to a gene; V was cut back by 4 bases and J by 9 bases.

The chain is built from TRBV4-2 and TRBJ1-2; 8 bases match TRBD1. This CDR3 has 15 amino acids. CDR1 and CDR2 (germline): LGHNA, YNFKEQ. Trimming took 0 bases from V and 10 from J; bases not matched to a gene: 10. CDR3 in amino acids: CASSQEAQGARTYTF. The CDR3 coding sequence is TGTGCCAGCAGCCAAGAGGCGCAGGGGGCGCGGACCTACACCTTC.

The chain links TRBV7-9 to TRBJ2-7; 10 nucleotides line up with TRBD1. The CDR3 is 14 amino acids. Per the germline V gene, CDR1 is SEHNR and CDR2 is FQNEAQ (reference sequence). J lost 9 bases, V lost 5 bases, and 10 bases had no gene match. Here the CDR3 DNA reads TGTGCCAGCAGCCCCGCAGACAGGGGGCGGGTGCAGTACTTC. Residues: CASSPADRGRVQYF.

This sequence joins TRBV19 and TRBJ1-2, with 7 nucleotides matching TRBD1. This CDR3 contains 12 residues. Germline CDR1 and CDR2: LNHDA and SQIVND (reference sequence). The V and J ends lost 7 bases and 7 bases, in that order; junction bases with no gene match: 6. CDR3 sequence reads: CASNMDRSGYTF. Written as DNA, the CDR3 is TGTGCCAGTAATATGGACAGGTCTGGCTACACCTTC.

This clone was seen a few times. V is TRBV19 and J is TRBJ1-2; possible D gene TRBD1, 6 bases. With 7 bases removed from V and 6 bases from J, the gap between germline ends came to 15 bases. This CDR3 comprises 13 residues. Per germline, CDR1 LNHDA and CDR2 SQIVND (reference sequence). The CDR3 here is CASNGQFHHGYTF. DNA for the CDR3: TGTGCCAGTAATGGACAGTTTCATCATGGCTACACCTTC.

V usage is TRBV11-3 and J usage is TRBJ1-1, with 8 positions matching TRBD1. Trimming at V came to 5 bases and at J to 3 bases, leaving 2 bases not matched to a gene. From germline, CDR1 is SGHNT and CDR2 YENEEA. The CDR3 is made up of 13 amino acids. This CDR3 is CASSRDRYTEAFF. CDR3 sequence (DNA): TGTGCCAGCAGCCGGGACAGGTACACTGAAGCTTTCTTT.

The chain joins TRBV2 to TRBJ1-6, with 8 bases aligning to TRBD1. J lost 10 bases, V lost 6 bases, and 14 bases had no gene match. The CDR3 is 16 residues long. Germline V gives CDR1 SNHLY, CDR2 FYNNEI. The CDR3 nucleotides read TGTGCCAGCAGCGGGGCAGGGGGCGTCGCCGCGTCACCCCTCCACTTT. This gives the protein CASSGAGGVAASPLHF.

This clone was seen only a few times. This chain connects TRBV12-5 to TRBJ1-3; D gene uncertain. The CDR3 is 17 residues long. Trimming left V 3 bases short and J 0 bases short, with 15 bases between. CDR1 and CDR2 from the germline V gene are LGHNT and FRNRAP. Written as DNA, the CDR3 is TGTGCTAGTGGTTTCACTCACTCGACTTACTCTGGAAACACCATATATTTT. This sequence encodes CASGFTHSTYSGNTIYF. Full variable domain (remainder filled in from reference TRBV12-5 and TRBJ1-3): DARVTQTPRHKVTEMGQEVTMRCQPILGHNTVFWYRQTMMQGLELLAYFRNRAPLDDSGMPKDRFSAEMPDATLATLKIQPSEPRDSAVYFCASGFTHSTYSGNTIYFGEGSWLTVV.

The table lists this clone with a few counts. The chain joins TRBV7-9 to TRBJ2-3; no definite D call. CDR1 is SEHNR, CDR2 FQNEAQ, per germline (reference sequence). CDR3 length: 15 residues. V lost 3 bases to trimming and J lost 0 bases, with 10 bases between them. Written as DNA, the CDR3 is TGTGCCAGCAGCTTGCAGCAGGTCAGCACAGATACGCAGTATTTT. Translating it yields CASSLQQVSTDTQYF.

This chain joins TRBV10-3 and TRBJ2-1, with D unclear. The CDR3 covers 12 residues. Trimming took off 3 bases at V and 5 bases at J, with 5 bases between the two ends. Germline CDR1 and CDR2: ENHRY and SYGVKD. Here the CDR3 DNA reads TGTGCCATCAGTGAAAGCGACAATGAGCAGTTCTTC. Protein product: CAISESDNEQFF.

V is TRBV29-1 and J is TRBJ1-4; D call uncertain. V was shortened by 4 bases and J by 8 bases, with 14 bases between the two germline ends. CDR1 and CDR2 from the germline V gene are SQVTM and ANQGSEA. The CDR3 has 13 residues. DNA for the CDR3: TGCAGCGTTGTACCCCCGGGAGGGGAAAAACTGTTTTTT. Its protein product is CSVVPPGGEKLFF.

As for this clone: Other DNA sequences in this sample translate to the same CDR3. The chain couples TRBV7-2 to TRBJ1-1; D not certain. V was trimmed by 2 bases and J by 0 bases, leaving 4 bases between them. From germline, CDR1 is SGHTA and CDR2 FQGNSA. The CDR3 is made up of 13 amino acids. The CDR3 bases are TGTGCCAGCAGCTTAACACTGAACACTGAAGCTTTCTTT. The encoded protein is CASSLTLNTEAFF.

This CDR3 reads CASSVGSPGTGELFF. The CDR3 DNA reads TGTGCCAGCAGCGTCGGGAGTCCTGGGACCGGGGAGCTGTTTTTT. This chain connects TRBV9 to TRBJ2-2; D is perhaps TRBD2 (6 bases). From germline, CDR1 is SGDLS and CDR2 YYNGEE. The CDR3 totals 15 residues. V gave up 2 bases and J gave up 5 bases, with 13 bases separating them.

Only a few counts were recorded for this clone. The V gene is TRBV6-5, the J gene TRBJ1-2; 9 bases fit TRBD1. The CDR3 contains 13 residues. CDR1 is MNHEY and CDR2 is SVGAGI in the germline V gene. With 6 bases clipped from V and 6 bases from J, the junction kept 5 bases outside the gene matches. This chain's CDR3 is CASRGQGFDGYTF. DNA of the CDR3: TGTGCCAGCAGAGGACAGGGGTTTGATGGCTACACCTTC.